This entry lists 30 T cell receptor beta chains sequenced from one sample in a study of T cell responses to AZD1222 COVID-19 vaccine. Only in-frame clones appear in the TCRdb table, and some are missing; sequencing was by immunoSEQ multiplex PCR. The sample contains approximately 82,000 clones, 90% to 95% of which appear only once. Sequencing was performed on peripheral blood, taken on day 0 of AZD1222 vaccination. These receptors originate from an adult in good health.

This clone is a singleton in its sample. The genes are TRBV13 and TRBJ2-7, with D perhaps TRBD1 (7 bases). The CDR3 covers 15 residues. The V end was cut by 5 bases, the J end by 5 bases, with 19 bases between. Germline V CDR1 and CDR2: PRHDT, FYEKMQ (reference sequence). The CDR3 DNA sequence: TGTGCCAGCAGCCAGGGAGGAGGGGGCTTCCACGAGCAGTACTTC. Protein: CASSQGGGGFHEQYF.

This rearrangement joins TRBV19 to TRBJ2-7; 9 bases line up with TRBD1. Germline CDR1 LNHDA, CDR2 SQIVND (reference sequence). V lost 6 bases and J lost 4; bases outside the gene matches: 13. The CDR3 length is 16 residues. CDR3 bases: TGTGCCAGTAGCAGGACGGCGGGACAGGGTCTGTACGAGCAGTACTTC. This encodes CASSRTAGQGLYEQYF.

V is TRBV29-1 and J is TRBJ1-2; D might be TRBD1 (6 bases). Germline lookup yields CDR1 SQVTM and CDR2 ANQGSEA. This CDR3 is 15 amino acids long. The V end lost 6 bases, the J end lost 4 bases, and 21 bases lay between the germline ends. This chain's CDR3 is CSVGTGTGRFYGYTF. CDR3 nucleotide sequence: TGCAGCGTGGGGACTGGAACAGGGAGATTCTATGGCTACACCTTC.

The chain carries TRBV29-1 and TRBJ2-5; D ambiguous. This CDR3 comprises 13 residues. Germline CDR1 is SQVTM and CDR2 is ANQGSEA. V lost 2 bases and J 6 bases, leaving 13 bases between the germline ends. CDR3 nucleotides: TGCAGCGTTGAACCCTACATCGGCCAGACCCAGTACTTC. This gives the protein CSVEPYIGQTQYF. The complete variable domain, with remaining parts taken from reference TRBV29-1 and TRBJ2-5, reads SAVISQKPSRDICQRGTSLTIQCQVDSQVTMMFWYRQQPGQSLTLIATANQGSEATYESGFVIDKFPISRPNLTFSTLTVSNMSPEDSSIYLCSVEPYIGQTQYFGPGTRLLVL.

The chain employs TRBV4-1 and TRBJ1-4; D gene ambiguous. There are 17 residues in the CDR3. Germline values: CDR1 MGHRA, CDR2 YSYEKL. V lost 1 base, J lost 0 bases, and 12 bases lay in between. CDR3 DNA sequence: TGCGCCAGCAGCCAAGCGACGGATCATGCAACTAATGAAAAACTGTTTTTT. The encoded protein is CASSQATDHATNEKLFF.

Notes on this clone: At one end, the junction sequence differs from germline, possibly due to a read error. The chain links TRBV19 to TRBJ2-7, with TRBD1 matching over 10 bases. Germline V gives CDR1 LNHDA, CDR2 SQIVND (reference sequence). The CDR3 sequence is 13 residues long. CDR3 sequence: CASSTLSDRGLNF. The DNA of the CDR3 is TGTGCCAGTAGTACCCTCTCTGACAGGGGGCTGAACTTC.

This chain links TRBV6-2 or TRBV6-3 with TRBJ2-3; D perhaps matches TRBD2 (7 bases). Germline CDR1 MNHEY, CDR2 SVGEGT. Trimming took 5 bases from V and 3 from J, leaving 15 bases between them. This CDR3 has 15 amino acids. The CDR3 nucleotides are TGTGCCAGCAGTGAGGGGGGGCCAGGAACAGATACGCAGTATTTT. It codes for CASSEGGPGTDTQYF.

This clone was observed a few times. In nucleotides, the CDR3 is TGTGCCAGCAGCGTAGAGAGCGGGGGGGTCCGTTGGACCTACAATGAGCAGTTCTTC. It is translated as CASSVESGGVRWTYNEQFF. This sequence joins TRBV9 and TRBJ2-1; 10 bases fit TRBD2. V was clipped by 0 bases and J by 2 bases; unmatched bases: 11. The CDR3 totals 19 residues. Germline V lookup: CDR1 SGDLS, CDR2 YYNGEE.

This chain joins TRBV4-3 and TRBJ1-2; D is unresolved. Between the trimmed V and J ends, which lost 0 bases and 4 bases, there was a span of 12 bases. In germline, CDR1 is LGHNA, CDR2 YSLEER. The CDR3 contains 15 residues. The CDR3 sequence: CASSQDQGLGYGYTF. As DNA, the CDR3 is TGCGCCAGCAGCCAAGATCAAGGACTTGGCTATGGCTACACCTTC.

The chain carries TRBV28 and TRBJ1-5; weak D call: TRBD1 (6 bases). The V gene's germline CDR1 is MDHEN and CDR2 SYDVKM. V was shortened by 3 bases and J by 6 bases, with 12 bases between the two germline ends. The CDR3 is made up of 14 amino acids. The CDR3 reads CASSFLTGRQPQHF. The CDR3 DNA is TGTGCCAGCAGTTTCCTCACAGGGCGTCAGCCCCAGCATTTT.

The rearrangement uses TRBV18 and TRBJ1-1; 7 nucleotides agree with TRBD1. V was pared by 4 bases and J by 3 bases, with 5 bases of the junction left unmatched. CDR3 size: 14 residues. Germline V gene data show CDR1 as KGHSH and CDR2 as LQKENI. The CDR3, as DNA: TGTGCCAGCTCACTCAATACAGGGGACACTGAAGCTTTCTTT. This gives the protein CASSLNTGDTEAFF.

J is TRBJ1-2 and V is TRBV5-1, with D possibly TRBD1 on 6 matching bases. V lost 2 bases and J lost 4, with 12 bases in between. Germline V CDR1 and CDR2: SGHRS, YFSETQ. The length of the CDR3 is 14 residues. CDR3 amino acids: CASSFVPDSYGYTF. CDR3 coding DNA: TGCGCCAGCAGCTTTGTTCCGGACAGCTATGGCTACACCTTC.

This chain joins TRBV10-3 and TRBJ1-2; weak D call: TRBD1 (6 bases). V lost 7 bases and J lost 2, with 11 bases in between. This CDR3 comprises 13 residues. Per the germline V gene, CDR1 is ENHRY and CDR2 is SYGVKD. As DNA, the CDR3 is TGTGCCATCACCCGGGACATAAACTATGGCTACACCTTC. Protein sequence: CAITRDINYGYTF.

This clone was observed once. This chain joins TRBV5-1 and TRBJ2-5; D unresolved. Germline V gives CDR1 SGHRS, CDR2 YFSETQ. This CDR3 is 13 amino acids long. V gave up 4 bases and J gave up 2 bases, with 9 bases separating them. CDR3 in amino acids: CASSREFQETQYF. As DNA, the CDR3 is TGCGCCAGCAGCCGTGAGTTTCAAGAGACCCAGTACTTC.

CDR3 amino acids: CAWSVKTGGPDTQYF. DNA of the CDR3: TGTGCCTGGAGTGTTAAGACAGGGGGGCCAGATACGCAGTATTTT. V gene TRBV30 combines with J gene TRBJ2-3, with 9 bases matching TRBD1. The CDR3 totals 15 residues. CDR1 GTSNPN and CDR2 SVGIG come from the germline V gene (reference sequence). J gave up 4 bases and V 0 bases, and 5 bases lay outside the gene matches.

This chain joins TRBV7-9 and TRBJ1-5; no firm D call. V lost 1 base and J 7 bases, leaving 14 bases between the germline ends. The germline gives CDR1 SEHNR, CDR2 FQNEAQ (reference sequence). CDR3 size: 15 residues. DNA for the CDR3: TGTGCCAGCAGCTTAGGCGGGTCTGAGACACAGCCCCAGCATTTT. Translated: CASSLGGSETQPQHF. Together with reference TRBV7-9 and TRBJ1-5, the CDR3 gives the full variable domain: DTGVSQNPRHKITKRGQNVTFRCDPISEHNRLYWYRQTLGQGPEFLTYFQNEAQLEKSRLLSDRFSAERPKGSFSTLEIQRTEQGDSAMYLCASSLGGSETQPQHFGDGTRLSIL.

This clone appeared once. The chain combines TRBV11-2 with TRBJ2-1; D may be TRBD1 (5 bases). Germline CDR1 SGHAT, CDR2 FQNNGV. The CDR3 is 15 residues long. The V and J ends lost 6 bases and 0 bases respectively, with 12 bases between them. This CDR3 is CASRPGHRSYNEQFF. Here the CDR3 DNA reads TGTGCCAGCAGACCAGGACATCGCTCCTACAATGAGCAGTTCTTC.

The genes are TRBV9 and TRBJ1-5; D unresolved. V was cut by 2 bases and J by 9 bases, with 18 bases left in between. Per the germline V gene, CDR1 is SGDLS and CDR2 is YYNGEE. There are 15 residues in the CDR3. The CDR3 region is CASSVSYGPTSPQHF. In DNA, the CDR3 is TGTGCCAGCAGCGTTTCGTACGGTCCTACCTCGCCCCAGCATTTT.

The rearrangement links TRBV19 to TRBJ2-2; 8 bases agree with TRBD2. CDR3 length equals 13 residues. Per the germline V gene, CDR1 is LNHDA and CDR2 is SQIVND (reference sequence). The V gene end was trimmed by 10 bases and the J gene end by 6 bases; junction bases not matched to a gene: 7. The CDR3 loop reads CATTGGRAGELFF. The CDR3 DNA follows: TGTGCCACAACGGGGGGGCGCGCCGGGGAGCTGTTTTTT. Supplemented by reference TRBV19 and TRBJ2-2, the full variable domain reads DGGITQSPKYLFRKEGQNVTLSCEQNLNHDAMYWYRQDPGQGLRLIYYSQIVNDFQKGDIAEGYSVSREKKESFPLTVTSAQKNPTAFYLCATTGGRAGELFFGEGSRLTVL.

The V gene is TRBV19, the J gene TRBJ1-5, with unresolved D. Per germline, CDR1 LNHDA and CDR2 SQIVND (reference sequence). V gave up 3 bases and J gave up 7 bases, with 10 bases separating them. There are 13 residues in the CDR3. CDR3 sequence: CASSIGPAQPQHF. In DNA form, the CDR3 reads TGTGCCAGTAGTATTGGTCCGGCCCAGCCCCAGCATTTT.

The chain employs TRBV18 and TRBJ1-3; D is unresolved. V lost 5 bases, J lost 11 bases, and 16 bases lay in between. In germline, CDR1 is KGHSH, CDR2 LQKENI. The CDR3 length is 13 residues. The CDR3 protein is CASSSLPLRPIYF. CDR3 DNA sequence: TGTGCCAGCTCATCCCTACCCCTCCGGCCCATATATTTT.

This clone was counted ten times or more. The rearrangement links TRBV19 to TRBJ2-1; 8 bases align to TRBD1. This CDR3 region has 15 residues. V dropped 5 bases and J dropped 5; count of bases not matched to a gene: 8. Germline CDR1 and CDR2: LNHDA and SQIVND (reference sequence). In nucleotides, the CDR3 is TGTGCCAGTAGTCGATATGGGACAGGTGACAATGAGCAGTTCTTC. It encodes CASSRYGTGDNEQFF.

The CDR3 protein is CASSMGGNTEAFF. The CDR3 DNA reads TGTGCCAGCAGTATGGGAGGGAACACTGAAGCTTTCTTT. The V gene is TRBV2, the J gene TRBJ1-1, with no clear D. Germline assignment: CDR1 SNHLY and CDR2 FYNNEI. This CDR3 is built from 13 residues. Between the trimmed V and J ends, which lost 5 bases and 1 base, there was a span of 8 bases.

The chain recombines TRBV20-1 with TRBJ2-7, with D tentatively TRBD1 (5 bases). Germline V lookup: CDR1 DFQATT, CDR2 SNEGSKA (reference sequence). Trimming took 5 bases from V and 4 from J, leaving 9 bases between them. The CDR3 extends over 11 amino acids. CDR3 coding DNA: TGCAGTGCTCAACAGGTTTACGAGCAGTACTTC. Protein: CSAQQVYEQYF.

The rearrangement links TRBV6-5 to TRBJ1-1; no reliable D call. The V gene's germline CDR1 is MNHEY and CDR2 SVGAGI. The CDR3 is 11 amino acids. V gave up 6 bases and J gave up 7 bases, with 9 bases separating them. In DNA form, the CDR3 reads TGTGCCAGCAGAGGATTTAGTGAAGCTTTCTTT. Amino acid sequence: CASRGFSEAFF.

CDR3 sequence (DNA): TGTGCCAGCACCCAGGGACTCTCCGACGCTGAAGCTTTCTTT. It is translated as CASTQGLSDAEAFF. The J gene is TRBJ1-1, the V gene TRBV5-4, with a possible D match to TRBD1 (5 bases). CDR1 and CDR2 (germline): SGHNT, YYREEE (reference sequence). This CDR3 is built from 14 residues. Trimming left V 6 bases short and J 6 bases short, with 18 bases between.

The CDR3 loop is CASSLEGPNTEAFF. The CDR3 DNA follows: TGCGCCAGCAGCTTGGAAGGCCCGAACACTGAAGCTTTCTTT. V gene TRBV5-1 combines with J gene TRBJ1-1, with unresolved D. The CDR3 covers 14 residues. CDR1 and CDR2 (germline): SGHRS, YFSETQ. Deletions cut 0 bases from V and 1 base from J, with 7 bases between.

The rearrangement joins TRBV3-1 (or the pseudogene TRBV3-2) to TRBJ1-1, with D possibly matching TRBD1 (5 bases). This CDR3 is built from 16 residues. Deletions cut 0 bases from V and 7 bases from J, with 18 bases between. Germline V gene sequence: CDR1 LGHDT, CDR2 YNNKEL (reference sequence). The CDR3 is CASSQDSPGATREAFF. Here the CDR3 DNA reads TGTGCCAGCAGCCAAGATAGTCCCGGGGCGACCCGTGAAGCTTTCTTT.

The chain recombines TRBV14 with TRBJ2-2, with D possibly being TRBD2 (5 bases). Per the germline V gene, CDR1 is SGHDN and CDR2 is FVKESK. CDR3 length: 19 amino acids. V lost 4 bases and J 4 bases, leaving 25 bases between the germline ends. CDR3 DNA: TGTGCCAGCAGCCCGGTCCCATGGACTCTACAGCCTGTCACCGGGGAGCTGTTTTTT. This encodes CASSPVPWTLQPVTGELFF.

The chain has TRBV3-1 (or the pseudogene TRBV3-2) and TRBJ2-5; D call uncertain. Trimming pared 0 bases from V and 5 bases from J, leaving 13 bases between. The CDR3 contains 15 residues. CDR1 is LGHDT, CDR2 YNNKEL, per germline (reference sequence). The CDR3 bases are TGTGCCAGCAGCCAAGATCCGAGCAGGACCGAGACCCAGTACTTC. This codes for CASSQDPSRTETQYF.